This T cell receptor beta chain originates from a study of PD-L1 blockade in urothelial cancer. About the study: In about 2014, patients got going on atezolizumab, taking 1,200 mg intravenously every 3 weeks. The median T cell count in blood samples was 110,000 to 150,000. Whole-study results and caveats: Tumor-associated blood clones were expanded more by durable-benefit patients at 3 weeks.

The CDR3 consists of 19 residues. J lost 1 base, V lost 2 bases, and 12 bases had no gene match. Germline V gene sequence: CDR1 SGHRS, CDR2 YFSETQ. Turning to this clone: Its specificity is not known.

Clones were sequenced by immunoSEQ multiplex PCR, and TCRdb holds only the in-frame ones, with some missing. The sample records about 52,000 clones, 60% to 85% being singletons. The receptor's source is a man in his 70s with urothelial cancer. The genes are TRBV5-1 and TRBJ1-1; TRBD1 matches at 12 bases. Sequenced material: PBMCs, taken around atezolizumab (anti-PD-L1) treatment. CDR3 sequence (DNA): TGCGCCAGCAGCTTACGGCCAACCGGGACAGGGGGCGAGAACACTGAAGCTTTCTTT. Translating gives CASSLRPTGTGGENTEAFF.